This T cell receptor (beta chain) comes out of a study of cytomegalovirus exposure and HLA in healthy donors. Across the whole study: Previous work identified roughly 120 million unique TCR beta sequences from about 200 million T cells.

In germline, CDR1 is MGHRA, CDR2 YSYEKL. The CDR3 runs 14 residues. With 1 base removed from V and 1 base from J, the gap between germline ends came to 8 bases. The PCR used 60 Vbeta and 13 Jbeta primers. Repertoires were generated with immunoSEQ multiplex PCR, while TCRdb's copy carries only in-frame clones and drops some. This sample has roughly 160,000 clones, with around 80% found just once. V and J are TRBV4-1 and TRBJ2-7; no clear D gene. Material: PBMCs. This TCR was sampled from a woman in her forties or fifties in good health and CMV-seropositive. CDR3 loop: CASSQVSTSYEQYF. CDR3 sequence (DNA): TGCGCCAGCAGCCAAGTTTCCACTTCCTACGAGCAGTACTTC.